A selection of T cell receptor beta chains follows, all from one sample in a study of metastatic and nonmetastatic thyroid tumors. TCRdb re-called clones from the PCR reads using MiXCR. The table has approximately 25,000 clones, around 17% seen once. What was sequenced was blood. These receptors were obtained from a male donor with papillary thyroid cancer or a benign thyroid nodule (not recorded which). Some clones in this sample may be carry-over from other donors' samples. CDR3s include the opening cysteine and the closing phenylalanine or tryptophan.

TRBJ1-1 | TRBV30 | CAWSVNLNTEAFF
TRBJ1-2 | TRBV5-1 | CASSENRVGYTF
TRBJ2-7 | TRBV20-1 | CSAREVGSGSYEQYF
TRBJ1-2 | TRBV20-1 | CSARVHGQGLGDGYTF
TRBJ2-1 | TRBV5-6 | CASSPRQGKSSYNEQFF
TRBJ2-1 | TRBV7-3 | CASSYGSEQFF
TRBJ2-7 | TRBV4-1 | CASSQVSSAGYEQYF
TRBJ2-2 | TRBV9 | CASSVDYNTGELFF
TRBJ2-3 | TRBV11-2 | CASSRSNTDTQYF
TRBJ1-1 | TRBV3-1 | CASSQDATHRLNTEAFF
TRBJ2-1 | TRBV12-3/TRBV12-4 | CASSNQGNSYNEQFF
TRBJ1-1 | TRBV6-1 | CASSEGWTEAFF
TRBJ2-7 | TRBV9 | CASSVAMGSSYEQYF
TRBJ2-7 | TRBV10-2 | CASSVVSEQYF
TRBJ1-1 | TRBV7-8 | CASSLGGVNEAFF
TRBJ2-7 | TRBV28 | CASSLPGASEQYF
TRBJ1-6 | TRBV9 | CASSVDTGMNSPLHF
TRBJ2-1 | TRBV2 | CASIRDSSYNEQFF
TRBJ2-7 | TRBV4-2 | CASSQDSVSYEQYF
TRBJ1-1 | TRBV19 | CASSEWRGTEAFF
TRBJ2-2 | TRBV19 | CASSTLGGPGELFF
TRBJ2-1 | TRBV7-8 | CASSSPGTSTEQFF
TRBJ2-7 | TRBV20-1 | CSARVIQDAYVQYF
TRBJ2-3 | TRBV5-6 | CASSLWRTSGSEDTQYF
TRBJ1-6 | TRBV29-1 | CSARTGNSHLHF